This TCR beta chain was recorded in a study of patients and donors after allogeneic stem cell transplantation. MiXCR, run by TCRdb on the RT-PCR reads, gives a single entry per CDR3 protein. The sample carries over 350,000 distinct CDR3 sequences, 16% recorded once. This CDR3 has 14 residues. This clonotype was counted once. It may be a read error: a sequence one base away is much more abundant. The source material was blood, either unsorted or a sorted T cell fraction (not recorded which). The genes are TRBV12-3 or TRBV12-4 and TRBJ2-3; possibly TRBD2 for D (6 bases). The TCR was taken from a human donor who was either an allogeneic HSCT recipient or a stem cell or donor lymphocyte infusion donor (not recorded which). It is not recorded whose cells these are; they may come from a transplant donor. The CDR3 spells CASGVGSQTDTEYF. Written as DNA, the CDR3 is TGTGCCAGCGGGGTCGGGAGTCAGACAGATACGGAGTATTTT.